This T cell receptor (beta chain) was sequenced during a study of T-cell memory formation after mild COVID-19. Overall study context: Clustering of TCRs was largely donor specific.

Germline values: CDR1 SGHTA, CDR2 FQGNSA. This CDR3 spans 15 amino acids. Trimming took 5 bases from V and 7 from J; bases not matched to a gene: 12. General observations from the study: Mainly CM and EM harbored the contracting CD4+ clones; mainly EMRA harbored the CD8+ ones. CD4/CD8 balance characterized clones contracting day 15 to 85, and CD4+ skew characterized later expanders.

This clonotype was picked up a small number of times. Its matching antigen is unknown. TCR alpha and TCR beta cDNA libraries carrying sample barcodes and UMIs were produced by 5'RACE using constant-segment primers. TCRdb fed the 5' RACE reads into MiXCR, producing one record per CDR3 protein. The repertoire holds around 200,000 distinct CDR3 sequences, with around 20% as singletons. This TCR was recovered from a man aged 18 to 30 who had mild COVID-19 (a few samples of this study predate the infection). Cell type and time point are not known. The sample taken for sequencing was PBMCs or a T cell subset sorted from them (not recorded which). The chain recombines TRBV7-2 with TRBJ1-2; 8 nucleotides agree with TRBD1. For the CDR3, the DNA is TGTGCCAGCAGCCAGGACAGGGCGACCTACTTTGGCTACACCTTC. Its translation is CASSQDRATYFGYTF.